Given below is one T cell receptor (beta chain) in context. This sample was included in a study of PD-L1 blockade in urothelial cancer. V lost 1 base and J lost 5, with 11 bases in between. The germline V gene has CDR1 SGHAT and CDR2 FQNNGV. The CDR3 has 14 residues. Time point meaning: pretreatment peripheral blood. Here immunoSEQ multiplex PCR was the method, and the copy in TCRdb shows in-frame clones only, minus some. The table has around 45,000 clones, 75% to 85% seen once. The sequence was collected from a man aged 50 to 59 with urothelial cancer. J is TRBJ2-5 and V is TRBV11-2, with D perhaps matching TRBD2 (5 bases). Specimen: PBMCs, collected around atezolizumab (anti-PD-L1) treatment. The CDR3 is CASSLVLLGETQYF. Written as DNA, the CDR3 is TGTGCCAGCAGCTTAGTACTACTAGGCGAGACCCAGTACTTC.